This T cell receptor (beta chain) is from a study of shared clonotypes between healthy human individuals. The study's findings and limits: Clonotypes which were not shared had lower generation probabilities than clonotypes that all four donors shared.

Concerning this clone itself: Its antigen is undetermined.

Libraries were prepared by immunoSEQ multiplex PCR; TCRdb keeps only in-frame clonotypes and omits some of them. The sample yields around 2.5 million clones, approximately 94% seen once. Germline V gene sequence: CDR1 SNHLY, CDR2 FYNNEI. This CDR3 is 12 amino acids long. J gave up 11 bases and V 1 base, and 2 bases lay outside the gene matches. Sequenced: naive CD4+ T cells from PBMCs. Subset in this sample: CD45RA+ positively selected. V and J are TRBV2 and TRBJ2-5, with 9 bases aligning to TRBD2. The clonotype originates from a man aged 18 to 30 in good health. Some clones in this sample may be carry-over from other donors' samples. The CDR3 protein is CASSEGGRGQYF. As DNA, the CDR3 is TGTGCCAGCAGTGAAGGCGGGAGGGGGCAGTACTTC.